Listed below are T cell receptor beta chains from one sample, sequenced in a study of Graves' ophthalmopathy and Graves' hyperthyroidism. Each CDR3 protein is one row after TCRdb ran MiXCR on the multiplex PCR reads. The data contain some 210,000 distinct CDR3 sequences, over 25% of them singletons. The sequenced sample consisted of peripheral blood. The receptors originated from a man aged 45 to 65 with Graves' ophthalmopathy. The CDR3 runs from the conserved cysteine through the conserved F or W. The D gene is left open where the match is weak. Rows give clone size only sometimes, using once, few, many, or a class for an expanded clone.

v_gene	d_gene	abundance	j_gene	CDR3aa	CDR3nt
TRBV7-2	TRBD2	many	TRBJ2-7	CASSLVAGDLYEQYF	TGTGCCAGCAGCTTAGTTGCGGGAGATTTGTACGAGCAGTACTTC
TRBV28	.	.	TRBJ1-1	CASSSKPIVNTEAFF	TGTGCCAGCAGTTCCAAGCCGATAGTGAACACTGAAGCTTTCTTT
TRBV25-1	.	.	TRBJ2-7	CASSEYPEDEQYF	TGTGCCAGCAGTGAATATCCCGAGGACGAGCAGTACTTC
TRBV5-1	TRBD1	.	TRBJ1-2	CASSAGTDYGYTF	TGCGCCAGCAGCGCCGGGACAGACTATGGCTACACCTTC
TRBV7-2	TRBD2	many	TRBJ2-2	CASRRATSGIWGELFF	TGTGCCAGCAGGAGGGCGACTAGCGGGATTTGGGGGGAGCTGTTTTTT
TRBV29-1	.	many	TRBJ2-5	CSVLPALQETQYF	TGCAGCGTCCTCCCGGCCCTCCAAGAGACCCAGTACTTC
TRBV11-1	TRBD1	many	TRBJ1-2	CASSQDRGTSFGYTF	TGTGCCAGCAGCCAGGACAGGGGAACCTCATTTGGCTACACCTTC
TRBV24-1	TRBD1	many	TRBJ1-2	CATSGDSYGYTF	TGTGCCACCAGCGGGGACAGCTATGGCTACACCTTC
TRBV29-1	TRBD2	.	TRBJ2-2	CSAGGGAGAGELFF	TGCAGCGCCGGGGGAGGGGCCGGGGCCGGGGAGCTGTTTTTT
TRBV2	.	many	TRBJ1-5	CASSAGVTDQPQHF	TGTGCCAGCAGTGCGGGGGTAACGGATCAGCCCCAGCATTTT
TRBV6-2/TRBV6-3	TRBD2	many	TRBJ2-2	CASSSLRLGYPSGRRELFF	TGTGCCAGCAGTTCCCTTAGGCTTGGATACCCTAGCGGGAGGAGGGAGCTGTTTTTT
TRBV6-1	.	.	TRBJ1-1	CASRKGMNTEAFF	TGTGCCAGCAGGAAGGGGATGAACACTGAAGCTTTCTTT
TRBV14	.	many	TRBJ1-6	CASSQELDNSPLHF	TGTGCCAGCAGCCAAGAGCTCGATAATTCACCCCTCCACTTT
TRBV14	TRBD1	many	TRBJ2-7	CASSRQGYYEQYF	TGTGCCAGCAGCAGACAGGGGTACTACGAGCAGTACTTC
TRBV6-2/TRBV6-3	TRBD2	.	TRBJ2-7	CASKIQGLAVYEQYF	TGTGCCAGCAAGATTCAAGGACTAGCGGTTTACGAGCAGTACTTC
TRBV19	.	many	TRBJ1-2	CASSRGKMVLDDYGYTF	TGTGCCAGTAGTAGGGGGAAGATGGTCCTTGACGACTATGGCTACACCTTC
TRBV6-5	.	many	TRBJ1-1	CASSFLTGTAFF	TGTGCCAGCAGTTTCCTAACGGGTACGGCTTTCTTT
TRBV30	TRBD2	many	TRBJ2-3	CAWSPGLAGFGDTQYF	TGTGCCTGGAGCCCGGGACTAGCGGGCTTTGGAGATACGCAGTATTTT
TRBV6-2/TRBV6-3	.	many	TRBJ2-7	CASRATYEQYF	TGTGCCAGCAGGGCTACCTACGAGCAGTACTTC
TRBV11-2	.	.	TRBJ1-1	CASSLEGLQAFF	TGTGCCAGCAGCTTAGAGGGGTTACAAGCTTTCTTT
TRBV28	.	many	TRBJ2-7	CASSSTYKGTGTTYEQYF	TGTGCCAGCAGTTCAACCTATAAAGGGACCGGTACAACCTACGAGCAGTACTTC
TRBV6-1	.	.	TRBJ2-5	CATMVRLERVKETQYF	TGTGCCACCATGGTTCGGCTGGAGAGGGTAAAAGAGACCCAGTACTTC
TRBV20-1	TRBD2	many	TRBJ2-3	CSASGRVGTDTQYF	TGCAGTGCTAGCGGGAGGGTTGGCACAGATACGCAGTATTTT
TRBV12-3/TRBV12-4	.	many	TRBJ1-1	CASSFALGNTEAFF	TGTGCCAGCAGTTTCGCCCTGGGGAACACTGAAGCTTTCTTT
TRBV11-2	TRBD2	many	TRBJ2-7	CASSLEPGGGEQYF	TGTGCCAGCAGCTTAGAGCCCGGCGGGGGTGAGCAGTACTTC
TRBV7-2	.	many	TRBJ2-7	CASSAYTGNGDEQYF	TGTGCCAGCAGCGCGTATACAGGAAACGGGGACGAGCAGTACTTC
TRBV12-3/TRBV12-4	.	many	TRBJ1-5	CASRSPWTEDQPQHF	TGTGCCAGCAGGAGCCCCTGGACAGAAGATCAGCCCCAGCATTTT
TRBV7-8	TRBD2	many	TRBJ2-5	CASSLGSGASQYF	TGTGCCAGCAGCTTAGGTAGCGGGGCGTCCCAGTACTTC
TRBV12-3/TRBV12-4	TRBD1	.	TRBJ1-6	CASTYGTARNSPLHF	TGTGCCAGCACCTATGGGACAGCTCGAAATTCACCCCTCCACTTT